The 24 T cell receptor beta chains presented below share a single source sample, sequenced in a study of T cell repertoires in ileal Crohn's disease. Assay: immunoSEQ multiplex PCR; the TCRdb copy retains only in-frame clones and omits some. The sample lists roughly 2,300 clones, roughly 97% occurring once. Sample: ileal tissue. Receptors were obtained from an adult with Crohn's disease.

V is TRBV7-9 and J is TRBJ1-5; 7 bases are a match to TRBD1. Trimming cost V 5 bases and J 7 bases; bases outside gene matches: 14. Germline assignment: CDR1 SEHNR and CDR2 FQNEAQ (reference sequence). This CDR3 spans 16 amino acids. CDR3 sequence: CASSSVQGVSGQPQHF. Written as DNA, the CDR3 is TGTGCCAGCAGCAGCGTCCAGGGGGTTTCTGGGCAGCCCCAGCATTTT.

In nucleotides, the CDR3 is TGTGCCAGCATCCGTTCGGGTGCTCCTGGGGCCAACGTCCTGACTTTC. Its protein product is CASIRSGAPGANVLTF. The chain couples TRBV2 to TRBJ2-6; D remains unclear. The germline gives CDR1 SNHLY, CDR2 FYNNEI. This CDR3 is built from 16 residues. V lost 7 bases and J 2 bases, leaving 15 bases between the germline ends.

The chain links TRBV11-2 to TRBJ1-5; weak D call: TRBD1 (6 bases). The germline V gene encodes CDR1 SGHAT and CDR2 FQNNGV. V was trimmed by 6 bases and J by 0 bases, leaving 12 bases between them. The CDR3 is made up of 15 amino acids. CDR3 region: CASRSGVGSNQPQHF. The CDR3 DNA is TGTGCCAGCAGGTCAGGGGTCGGTAGCAATCAGCCCCAGCATTTT.

The rearrangement links TRBV11-3 to TRBJ2-1; TRBD2 is a possible D gene (6 bases). CDR1 is SGHNT and CDR2 is YENEEA in the germline V gene. The V end was cut by 6 bases, the J end by 4 bases, with 31 bases between. The CDR3 runs 20 residues. CDR3 residues: CASRGVGGRVPGLLYNEQFF. The CDR3, as DNA: TGTGCCAGCAGAGGGGTGGGTGGTCGCGTTCCGGGACTGCTTTACAATGAGCAGTTCTTC.

The V gene is TRBV5-1, the J gene TRBJ2-5, with a tentative D call TRBD2 (5 bases). The CDR3 extends over 15 amino acids. The V end was cut by 4 bases, the J end by 5 bases, with 18 bases between. Germline CDR1 SGHRS, CDR2 YFSETQ. The CDR3 coding sequence is TGCGCCAGCAGCCCGGGGAGCCTAGCTGGGGAGACCCAGTACTTC. The encoded protein is CASSPGSLAGETQYF.

The rearrangement joins TRBV5-1 to TRBJ2-5, with 8 nucleotides matching TRBD2. CDR3 length equals 14 residues. V gave up 4 bases and J gave up 5 bases; unmatched junction bases: 7. The germline gives CDR1 SGHRS, CDR2 YFSETQ. CDR3 nucleotide sequence: TGCGCCAGCAGCATCGGGGGGGCCGGGGAGACCCAGTACTTC. Translation gives CASSIGGAGETQYF.

The J gene is TRBJ1-2, the V gene TRBV18; tentatively, D is TRBD1 (5 bases). Per the germline V gene, CDR1 is KGHSH and CDR2 is LQKENI. Trimming cost V 2 bases and J 5 bases, with 12 bases left between them. This CDR3 is 14 amino acids long. This CDR3 is CASSPAGGEYGYTF. CDR3 DNA sequence: TGTGCCAGCTCACCAGCTGGAGGGGAGTATGGCTACACCTTC.

This rearrangement joins TRBV5-4 to TRBJ2-5, with 7 bases aligning to TRBD1. This CDR3 is 16 amino acids long. Germline V gene lookup returns CDR1 SGHNT and CDR2 YYREEE (reference sequence). V lost 4 bases to trimming and J lost 4 bases; unmatched junction nucleotides: 13. CDR3 sequence (DNA): TGTGCCAGCAGCCCACTAAAAACAGGGGTCAGAGAGACCCAGTACTTC. Amino acids: CASSPLKTGVRETQYF. Full variable domain (missing parts from reference TRBV5-4 and TRBJ2-5): ETGVTQSPTHLIKTRGQQVTLRCSSQSGHNTVSWYQQALGQGPQFIFQYYREEENGRGNFPPRFSGLQFPNYSSELNVNALELDDSALYLCASSPLKTGVRETQYFGPGTRLLVL.

This chain uses TRBV5-4 with TRBJ2-7, with 7 bases lining up with TRBD1. Germline V gene data show CDR1 as SGHNT and CDR2 as YYREEE (reference sequence). CDR3 length: 13 residues. V was pared by 3 bases and J by 5 bases, with 5 bases of the junction left unmatched. The CDR3 region is CASSSMTGNEQYF. For the CDR3, the DNA is TGTGCCAGCAGCTCGATGACAGGGAACGAGCAGTACTTC.

The rearrangement links TRBV27 to TRBJ1-4, with 9 bases fitting TRBD1. With 4 bases clipped from V and 8 bases from J, the junction kept 11 bases outside the gene matches. The CDR3 extends over 16 amino acids. Germline V gives CDR1 MNHEY, CDR2 SMNVEV (reference sequence). The CDR3 nucleotides are TGTGCCAGCAGTTCCCGAACCGGGACAGGGAGGGAAAAACTGTTTTTT. Amino acid sequence: CASSSRTGTGREKLFF.

The chain links TRBV11-2 to TRBJ1-3; possible D gene TRBD1, 6 bases. Trimming removed 3 bases from V and 2 bases from J, with 14 bases in between. This CDR3 is built from 16 residues. Germline loops: CDR1 SGHAT, CDR2 FQNNGV. The CDR3 bases are TGTGCCAGCAGCTTCCGACAGGTCTCAGCTGGAAACACCATATATTTT. Encoded protein: CASSFRQVSAGNTIYF.

The V and J genes are TRBV11-2 and TRBJ2-7; 10 bases map to TRBD1. The germline gives CDR1 SGHAT, CDR2 FQNNGV. V gave up 2 bases and J gave up 11 bases; unmatched junction bases: 12. CDR3 length: 15 residues. CDR3 in amino acids: CASSLTGTGDKQKYF. The CDR3 nucleotides read TGTGCCAGCAGCTTAACGGGGACAGGGGATAAACAAAAGTACTTC.

The genes are TRBV7-2 and TRBJ2-5, with 8 bases that match TRBD2. J was trimmed by 1 base and V by 7 bases; bases with no gene match: 5. This CDR3 has 14 amino acids. Germline V lookup: CDR1 SGHTA, CDR2 FQGNSA. CDR3 residues: CASNFRGGQETQYF. CDR3 sequence (DNA): TGTGCCAGCAACTTCCGGGGGGGCCAAGAGACCCAGTACTTC.

This sequence joins TRBV28 and TRBJ1-4; D call uncertain. The ends were cut back, 5 bases at V and 5 bases at J, with 18 bases in the middle. The CDR3 spans 16 residues. Germline V gives CDR1 MDHEN, CDR2 SYDVKM. The CDR3 DNA sequence: TGTGCCAGCAGTAGGACGGGGATATACTGGAATGAAAAACTGTTTTTT. It specifies CASSRTGIYWNEKLFF.

This clone showed up just once. This chain uses TRBV6-1 with TRBJ1-4; no definite D call. V lost 7 bases, J lost 0 bases, and 9 bases lay in between. Germline CDR1 and CDR2: MNHNS and SASEGT. CDR3 length: 14 amino acids. The CDR3 coding sequence is TGTGCCAGCAAAGCCTCCCCAACTAATGAAAAACTGTTTTTT. Translated: CASKASPTNEKLFF.

In the case of this clone: The identical CDR3 is also encoded by other nucleotide sequences in the sample. The gene calls are TRBV28 and TRBJ1-2, with unresolved D. The V gene's germline CDR1 is MDHEN and CDR2 SYDVKM. This CDR3 comprises 13 residues. V lost 3 bases to trimming and J lost 2 bases, with 7 bases between them. CDR3 nucleotides: TGTGCCAGCAGTTTTAGCCGAAACTATGGCTACACCTTC. Its translation: CASSFSRNYGYTF.

The CDR3 DNA reads as TGTGCCAGCAGCTTAGTGGGGGGGGGCACAGATACGCAGTATTTT. Protein: CASSLVGGGTDTQYF. This chain joins TRBV11-2 and TRBJ2-3; 7 bases match TRBD2. This CDR3 has 15 residues. V was pared by 1 base and J by 1 base, with 2 bases of the junction left unmatched. Per the germline V gene, CDR1 is SGHAT and CDR2 is FQNNGV.

The genes are TRBV7-2 and TRBJ1-2, with D maybe TRBD1 (5 bases). V was trimmed by 5 bases and J by 4 bases, leaving 11 bases between them. This CDR3 comprises 13 residues. The germline gives CDR1 SGHTA, CDR2 FQGNSA. CDR3 in amino acids: CASSRDRSYGYTF. CDR3 DNA: TGTGCCAGCAGCCGCGACAGAAGCTATGGCTACACCTTC.

J is TRBJ2-5 and V is TRBV7-2; weak D call: TRBD1 (6 bases). The CDR3 length is 14 residues. Germline assignment: CDR1 SGHTA and CDR2 FQGNSA. V was cut by 6 bases and J by 5 bases, with 16 bases left in between. The CDR3 coding sequence is TGTGCCAGCAGTTACAGGGTGGGTGGGGAGACCCAGTACTTC. This translates into CASSYRVGGETQYF.

The chain combines TRBV15 with TRBJ1-5; maybe TRBD1 (6 bases). The germline V gene encodes CDR1 LNHNV and CDR2 YYDKDF (reference sequence). CDR3 length: 15 amino acids. Trimming pared 0 bases from V and 1 base from J, leaving 7 bases between. CDR3 sequence: CATSRDRGSNQPQHF. CDR3 sequence (DNA): TGTGCCACCAGCAGAGACAGGGGAAGCAATCAGCCCCAGCATTTT.

This rearrangement joins TRBV29-1 to TRBJ2-5; 9 bases agree with TRBD2. V gave up 4 bases and J gave up 4 bases; unmatched junction bases: 4. This CDR3 comprises 13 residues. Germline CDR1 is SQVTM and CDR2 is ANQGSEA. The CDR3 DNA sequence: TGCAGCGTTGTAGCGGGGGTGGCAGAGACCCAGTACTTC. Translation gives CSVVAGVAETQYF.

The chain is built from TRBV7-2 and TRBJ2-5; D is possibly TRBD2 (7 bases). Germline assignment: CDR1 SGHTA and CDR2 FQGNSA. The CDR3 spans 15 residues. The V end lost 3 bases, the J end lost 3 bases, and 14 bases lay between the germline ends. CDR3 DNA: TGTGCCAGCAGCTTTGGAGGGGGGGGAAAAGAGACCCAGTACTTC. Its protein product is CASSFGGGGKETQYF.

The J gene is TRBJ2-7, the V gene TRBV28; 9 bases agree with TRBD1. Germline V lookup: CDR1 MDHEN, CDR2 SYDVKM. V shed 5 bases and J 0 bases; nucleotides not matched to a gene: 8. The CDR3 is 16 residues long. The CDR3 loop reads CASSALETGGSYEQYV. For the CDR3, the DNA is TGTGCCAGCAGTGCTCTTGAGACAGGGGGCTCCTACGAGCAGTACGTC.

This rearrangement joins TRBV6-1 to TRBJ2-5; 9 bases agree with TRBD1. There are 16 residues in the CDR3. Germline CDR1 and CDR2: MNHNS and SASEGT. The V gene end was trimmed by 3 bases and the J gene end by 4 bases; junction bases not matched to a gene: 9. CDR3 loop: CASSDGRNRGPETQYF. CDR3 DNA sequence: TGTGCCAGCAGTGACGGAAGGAACAGGGGGCCAGAGACCCAGTACTTC.